One and the same sample provided the 7 T cell receptor beta chains below, sequenced in a study of post-analysis software for immune sequencing data. The study's findings and limits: TRBV5-6, TRBV5-1 and TRBV20-1 belonged to a set of a handful of TRBV segments that were more frequent in patients than controls.

Libraries were made from TCR beta cDNA, and they carried unique molecular identifiers. TCRdb processed the PCR reads anew with MiXCR; each CDR3 protein has one entry. This repertoire shows some 890,000 distinct CDR3 sequences, approximately 53% found once; its top ten account for 4.6%. For these TCRs, the target antigens are not known. The sequencing sample was made of blood. These receptors all stem from a girl aged 5-17 years with multiple sclerosis.

This clonotype was detected a few times. The chain uses TRBV20-1 and TRBJ2-1, with no clear D. From germline, CDR1 is DFQATT and CDR2 SNEGSKA (reference sequence). The V gene lost 6 bases and the J gene lost 5 bases, with 14 bases spanning the gap. The CDR3 runs 13 residues. The CDR3 loop reads CSALYRANNEQFF. In DNA form, the CDR3 reads TGCAGTGCACTGTACCGGGCCAACAATGAGCAGTTCTTC.

The chain has TRBV12-3 or TRBV12-4 and TRBJ2-3, with D perhaps matching TRBD2 (7 bases). V lost 3 bases, J lost 5 bases, and 15 bases lay in between. CDR3 size: 15 residues. The CDR3 DNA is TGTGCCAGCAGTTTTCAAGGAGGGGGGGAAGATACGCAGTATTTT. Translation: CASSFQGGGEDTQYF.

J is TRBJ2-2 and V is TRBV14; D call uncertain. CDR3 length equals 17 residues. From germline, CDR1 is SGHDN and CDR2 FVKESK. V was pared by 1 base and J by 0 bases, with 12 bases between. Here the CDR3 DNA reads TGTGCCAGCAGCCAAGGTCTAGGCAGCTCGAACACCGGGGAGCTGTTTTTT. Amino acids: CASSQGLGSSNTGELFF.

A word on this clonotype: A read error may produce the germline difference seen at one junction end. The V call is TRBV7-9, the J call TRBJ2-5, with 7 bases aligning to TRBD1. The V gene's germline CDR1 is SEHNR and CDR2 FQNEAQ (reference sequence). The CDR3 runs 15 residues. CDR3 in DNA: TGTGCCAGCAGCCGTGGGGACAGCTCCCAAGTGACCCAGTACTTC. Its translation is CASSRGDSSQVTQYF. The variable domain in full, with the rest retrieved from reference TRBV7-9 and TRBJ2-5, is DTGVSQNPRHKITKRGQNVTFRCDPISEHNRLYWYRQTLGQGPEFLTYFQNEAQLEKSRLLSDRFSAERPKGSFSTLEIQRTEQGDSAMYLCASSRGDSSQVTQYFGPGTRLLVL.

The chain joins TRBV25-1 to TRBJ2-1; D gene uncertain. Judging by the DNA end, TRBJ2-7 fits better; the J call may be wrong. In germline, CDR1 is MGHDK, CDR2 SYGVNS. This CDR3 contains 12 residues. The CDR3 region has the DNA TGTGCCAGCAGTGAATATCGAGGAGAGCAGTACTTC. It is translated as CASSEYRGEQYF.

The chain is built from TRBV14 and TRBJ2-1; 9 bases agree with TRBD2. From germline, CDR1 is SGHDN and CDR2 FVKESK. J gave up 4 bases and V 3 bases, and 7 bases lay outside the gene matches. The CDR3 runs 16 residues. CDR3 residues: CASSHPGTSTYNEQFF. The CDR3 nucleotides are TGTGCCAGCAGCCACCCCGGGACTAGCACTTACAATGAGCAGTTCTTC. The full variable domain, with the rest looked up from reference TRBV14 and TRBJ2-1, is EAGVTQFPSHSVIEKGQTVTLRCDPISGHDNLYWYRRVMGKEIKFLLHFVKESKQDESGMPNNRFLAERTGGTYSTLKVQPAELEDSGVYFCASSHPGTSTYNEQFFGPGTRLTVL.

There are a few counts of this clonotype. This rearrangement joins TRBV9 to TRBJ1-1; TRBD1 is a possible D gene (6 bases). Germline values: CDR1 SGDLS, CDR2 YYNGEE. Trimming shortened V by 4 bases and J by 1 base, and 14 bases separated the two germline ends. The CDR3 runs 15 residues. The CDR3 is CASSSGDRPNTEAFF. CDR3 nucleotide sequence: TGTGCCAGCAGCTCGGGCGACAGGCCGAACACTGAAGCTTTCTTT.